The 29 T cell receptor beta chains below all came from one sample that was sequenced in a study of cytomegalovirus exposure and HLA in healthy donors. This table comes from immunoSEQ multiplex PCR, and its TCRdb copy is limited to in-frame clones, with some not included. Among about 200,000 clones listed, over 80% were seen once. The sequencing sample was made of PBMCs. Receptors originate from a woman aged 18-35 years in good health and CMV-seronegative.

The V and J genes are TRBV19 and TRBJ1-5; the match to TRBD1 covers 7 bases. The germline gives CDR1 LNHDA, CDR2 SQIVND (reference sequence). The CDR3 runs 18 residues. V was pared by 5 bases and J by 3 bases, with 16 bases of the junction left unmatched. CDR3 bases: TGTGCCAGTAGTCCCCGCGGAGGGGGCGATTTCTACAATCAGCCCCAGCATTTT. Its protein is CASSPRGGGDFYNQPQHF.

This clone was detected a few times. This CDR3 is CASSRRGDLYEQYF. The DNA for the CDR3 is TGTGCCAGCAGTAGGAGGGGGGACCTCTACGAGCAGTACTTC. This sequence joins TRBV27 and TRBJ2-7; the D call may be TRBD1 or TRBD2 (6 bases each). Deletions cut 5 bases from V and 3 bases from J, with 14 bases between. Germline CDR1 reads MNHEY; CDR2 reads SMNVEV (reference sequence). The CDR3 has 14 amino acids.

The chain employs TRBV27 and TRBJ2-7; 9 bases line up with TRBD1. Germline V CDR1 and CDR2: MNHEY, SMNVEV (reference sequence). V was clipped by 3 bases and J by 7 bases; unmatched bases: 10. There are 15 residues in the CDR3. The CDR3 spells CASSFHRDRVWEQYF. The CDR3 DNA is TGTGCCAGCAGTTTCCACCGGGACAGGGTTTGGGAGCAGTACTTC.

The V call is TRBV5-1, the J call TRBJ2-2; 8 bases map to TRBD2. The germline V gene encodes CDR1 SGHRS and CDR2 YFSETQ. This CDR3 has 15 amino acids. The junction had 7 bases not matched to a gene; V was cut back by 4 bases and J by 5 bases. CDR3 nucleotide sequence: TGCGCCAGCAGCCGGCGGACTAGCTGGACCGGGGAGCTGTTTTTT. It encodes CASSRRTSWTGELFF.

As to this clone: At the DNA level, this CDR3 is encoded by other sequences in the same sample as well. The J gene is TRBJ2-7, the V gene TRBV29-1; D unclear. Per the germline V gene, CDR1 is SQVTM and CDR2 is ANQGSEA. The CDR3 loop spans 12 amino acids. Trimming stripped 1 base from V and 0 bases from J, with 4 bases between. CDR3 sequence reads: CSVEGSSYEQYF. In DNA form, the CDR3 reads TGCAGCGTTGAAGGCAGCTCCTACGAGCAGTACTTC.

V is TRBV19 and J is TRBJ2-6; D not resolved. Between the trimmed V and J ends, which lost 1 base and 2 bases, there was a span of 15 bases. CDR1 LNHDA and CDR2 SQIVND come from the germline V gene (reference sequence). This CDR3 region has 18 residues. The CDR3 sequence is CASSIVRQSYTGANVLTF. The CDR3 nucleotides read TGTGCCAGTAGTATAGTTCGGCAGTCTTACACTGGGGCCAACGTCCTGACTTTC.

The CDR3 reads CASSLGRATNEKLFF. Here the CDR3 DNA reads TGTGCCAGCAGCTTGGGCAGGGCAACTAATGAAAAACTGTTTTTT. The V and J genes are TRBV5-4 and TRBJ1-4; TRBD1 might be the D (5 bases). Germline assignment: CDR1 SGHNT and CDR2 YYREEE (reference sequence). This CDR3 comprises 15 residues. V lost 0 bases and J lost 0, with 6 bases in between.

DNA of the CDR3: TGTGCCAGCAGCCGATGGCGGGAGACCCAGTACTTC. Residues: CASSRWRETQYF. The rearrangement links TRBV7-2 to TRBJ2-5; no reliable D call. Germline CDR1 SGHTA, CDR2 FQGNSA. The V gene lost 5 bases and the J gene lost 5 bases, with 9 bases spanning the gap. This CDR3 has 12 residues.

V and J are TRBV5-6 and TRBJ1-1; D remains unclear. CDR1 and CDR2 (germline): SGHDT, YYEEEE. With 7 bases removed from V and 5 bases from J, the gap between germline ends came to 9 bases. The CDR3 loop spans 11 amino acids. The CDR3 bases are TGTGCCAGCTTCATGAGGACTGAAGCTTTCTTT. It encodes CASFMRTEAFF.

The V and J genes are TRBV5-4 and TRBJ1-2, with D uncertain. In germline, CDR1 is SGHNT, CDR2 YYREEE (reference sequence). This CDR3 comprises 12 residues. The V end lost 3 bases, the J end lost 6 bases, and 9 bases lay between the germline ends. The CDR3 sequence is CASSSGSDGYTF. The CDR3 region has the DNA TGTGCCAGCAGCTCCGGGTCTGATGGCTACACCTTC.

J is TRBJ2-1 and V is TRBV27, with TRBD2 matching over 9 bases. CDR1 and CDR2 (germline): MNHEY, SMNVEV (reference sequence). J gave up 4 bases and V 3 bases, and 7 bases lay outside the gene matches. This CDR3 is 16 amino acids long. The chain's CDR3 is CASSFLTSGTYNEQFF. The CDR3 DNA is TGTGCCAGCAGTTTCCTGACTAGCGGTACATACAATGAGCAGTTCTTC.

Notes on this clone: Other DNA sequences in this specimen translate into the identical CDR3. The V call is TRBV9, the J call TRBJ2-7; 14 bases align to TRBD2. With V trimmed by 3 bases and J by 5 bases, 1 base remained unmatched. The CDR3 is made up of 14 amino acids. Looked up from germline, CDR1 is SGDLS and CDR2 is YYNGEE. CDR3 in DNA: TGTGCCAGCAGCGCGACTAGCGGGAGGGACGAGCAGTACTTC. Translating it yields CASSATSGRDEQYF.

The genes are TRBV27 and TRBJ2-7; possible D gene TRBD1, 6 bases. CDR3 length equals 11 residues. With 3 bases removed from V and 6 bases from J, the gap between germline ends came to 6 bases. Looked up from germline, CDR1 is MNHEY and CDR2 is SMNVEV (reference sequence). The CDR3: CASSFRGEQYF. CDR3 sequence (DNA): TGTGCCAGCAGTTTCAGGGGCGAGCAGTACTTC.

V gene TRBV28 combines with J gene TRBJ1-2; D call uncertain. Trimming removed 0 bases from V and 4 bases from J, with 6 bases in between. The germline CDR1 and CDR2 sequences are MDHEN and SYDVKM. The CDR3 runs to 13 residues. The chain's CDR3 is CASSLWTSYGYTF. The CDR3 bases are TGTGCCAGCAGTTTATGGACGAGCTATGGCTACACCTTC.

CDR3 in amino acids: CASSYREDGYEQYF. In DNA form, the CDR3 reads TGTGCCAGCAGCTACAGGGAGGACGGCTACGAGCAGTACTTC. V usage is TRBV7-6 and J usage is TRBJ2-7; D may match TRBD1 or TRBD2 (6 bases each). Deletions cut 4 bases from V and 3 bases from J, with 13 bases between. The CDR3 covers 14 residues. Germline CDR1 and CDR2: SGHVS and FNYEAQ.

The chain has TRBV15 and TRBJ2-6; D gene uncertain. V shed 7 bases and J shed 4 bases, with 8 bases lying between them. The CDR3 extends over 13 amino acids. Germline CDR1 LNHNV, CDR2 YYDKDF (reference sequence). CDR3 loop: CATTTAGANVLTF. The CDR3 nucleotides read TGTGCCACCACCACCGCGGGGGCCAACGTCCTGACTTTC.

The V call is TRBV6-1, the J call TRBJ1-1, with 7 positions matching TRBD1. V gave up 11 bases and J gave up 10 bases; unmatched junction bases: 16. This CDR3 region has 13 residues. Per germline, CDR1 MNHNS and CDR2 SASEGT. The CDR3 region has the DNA TGTGCCGCTTCCGACAGGGAAAGGGATCCAGCTTTCTTT. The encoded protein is CAASDRERDPAFF.

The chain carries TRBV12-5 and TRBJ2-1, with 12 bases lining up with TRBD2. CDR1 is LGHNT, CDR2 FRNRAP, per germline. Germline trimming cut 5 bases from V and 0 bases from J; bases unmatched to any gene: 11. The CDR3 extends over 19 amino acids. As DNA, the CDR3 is TGTGCTAGTGGTCCGAGACTAGCGGGGGTGAGGAGCTCCTACAATGAGCAGTTCTTC. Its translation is CASGPRLAGVRSSYNEQFF.

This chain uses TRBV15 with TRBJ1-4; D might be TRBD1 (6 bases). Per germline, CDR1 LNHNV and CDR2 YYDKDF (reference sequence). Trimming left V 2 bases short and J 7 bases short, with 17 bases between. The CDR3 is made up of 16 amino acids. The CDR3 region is CATSRTTGYLGEKLFF. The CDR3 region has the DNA TGTGCCACCAGCAGAACAACAGGGTATCTAGGTGAAAAACTGTTTTTT. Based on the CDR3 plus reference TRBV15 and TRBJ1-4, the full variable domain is DAMVIQNPRYQVTQFGKPVTLSCSQTLNHNVMYWYQQKSSQAPKLLFHYYDKDFNNEADTPDNFQSRRPNTSFCFLDIRSPGLGDTAMYLCATSRTTGYLGEKLFFGSGTQLSVL.

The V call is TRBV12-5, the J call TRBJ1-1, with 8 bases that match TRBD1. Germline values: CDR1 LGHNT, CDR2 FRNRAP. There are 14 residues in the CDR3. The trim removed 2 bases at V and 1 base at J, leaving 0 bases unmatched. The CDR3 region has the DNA TGTGCTAGTGGTTTGACAGGGGGGAACACTGAAGCTTTCTTT. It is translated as CASGLTGGNTEAFF.

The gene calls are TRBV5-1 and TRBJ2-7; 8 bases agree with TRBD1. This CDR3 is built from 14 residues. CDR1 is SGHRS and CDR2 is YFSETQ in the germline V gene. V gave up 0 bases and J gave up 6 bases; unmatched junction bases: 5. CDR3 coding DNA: TGCGCCAGCAGCTTGGGAGGACAGGGAGGCGAGCAGTACTTC. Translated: CASSLGGQGGEQYF. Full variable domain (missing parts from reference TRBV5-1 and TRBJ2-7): KAGVTQTPRYLIKTRGQQVTLSCSPISGHRSVSWYQQTPGQGLQFLFEYFSETQRNKGNFPGRFSGRQFSNSRSEMNVSTLELGDSALYLCASSLGGQGGEQYFGPGTRLTVT.

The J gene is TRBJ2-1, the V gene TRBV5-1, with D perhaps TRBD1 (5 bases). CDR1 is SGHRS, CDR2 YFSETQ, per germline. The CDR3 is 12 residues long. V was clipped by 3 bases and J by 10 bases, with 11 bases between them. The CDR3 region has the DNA TGCGCCAGCAGCTCCCAGGGTGTCGAGCAGTTCTTC. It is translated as CASSSQGVEQFF.

This chain's CDR3 is CASSQTGMNTEAFF. The CDR3 bases are TGTGCCAGTAGCCAAACAGGTATGAACACTGAAGCTTTCTTT. V and J are TRBV19 and TRBJ1-1; D might be TRBD1 (5 bases). Germline V gene lookup returns CDR1 LNHDA and CDR2 SQIVND (reference sequence). CDR3 length: 14 amino acids. V gave up 6 bases and J gave up 0 bases, with 11 bases separating them. The full variable domain, completed using reference TRBV19 and TRBJ1-1, is DGGITQSPKYLFRKEGQNVTLSCEQNLNHDAMYWYRQDPGQGLRLIYYSQIVNDFQKGDIAEGYSVSREKKESFPLTVTSAQKNPTAFYLCASSQTGMNTEAFFGQGTRLTVV.

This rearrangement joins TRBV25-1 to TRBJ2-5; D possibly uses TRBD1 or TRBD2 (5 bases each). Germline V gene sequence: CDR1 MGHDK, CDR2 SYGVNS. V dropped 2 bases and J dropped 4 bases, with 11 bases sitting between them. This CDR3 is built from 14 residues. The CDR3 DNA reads TGTGCCAGCAGTGAACCGGGGCTACTAGAGACCCAGTACTTC. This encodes CASSEPGLLETQYF.

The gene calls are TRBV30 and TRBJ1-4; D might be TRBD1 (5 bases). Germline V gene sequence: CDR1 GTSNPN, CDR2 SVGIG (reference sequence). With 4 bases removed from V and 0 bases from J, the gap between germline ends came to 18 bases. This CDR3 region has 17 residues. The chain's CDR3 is CAWTGRGVGATNEKLFF. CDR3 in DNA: TGTGCCTGGACCGGGCGGGGCGTCGGTGCAACTAATGAAAAACTGTTTTTT.

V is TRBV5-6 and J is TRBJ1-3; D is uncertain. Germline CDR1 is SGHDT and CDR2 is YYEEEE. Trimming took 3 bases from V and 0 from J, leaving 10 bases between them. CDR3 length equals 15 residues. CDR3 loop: CASSSTLSSGNTIYF. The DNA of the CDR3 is TGTGCCAGCAGCTCGACACTAAGCTCTGGAAACACCATATATTTT.

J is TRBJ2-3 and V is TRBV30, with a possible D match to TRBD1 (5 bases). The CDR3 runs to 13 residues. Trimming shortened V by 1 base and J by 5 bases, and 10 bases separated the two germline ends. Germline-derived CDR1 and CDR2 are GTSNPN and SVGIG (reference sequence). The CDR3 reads CAWSGRVGDTQYF. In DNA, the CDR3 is TGTGCCTGGAGTGGCAGGGTAGGAGATACGCAGTATTTT.

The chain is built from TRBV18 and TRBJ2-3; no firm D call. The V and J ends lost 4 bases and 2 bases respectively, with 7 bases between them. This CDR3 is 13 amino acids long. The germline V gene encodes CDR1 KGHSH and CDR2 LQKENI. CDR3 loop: CASSRGSTDTQYF. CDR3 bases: TGTGCCAGCTCACGGGGATCCACAGATACGCAGTATTTT.

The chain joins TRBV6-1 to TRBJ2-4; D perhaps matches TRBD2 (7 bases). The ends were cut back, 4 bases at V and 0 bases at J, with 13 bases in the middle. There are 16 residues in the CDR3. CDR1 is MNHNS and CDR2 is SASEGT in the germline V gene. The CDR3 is CASSGGEGVAKNIQYF. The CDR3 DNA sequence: TGTGCCAGCAGTGGTGGGGAGGGGGTAGCCAAAAACATTCAGTACTTC.